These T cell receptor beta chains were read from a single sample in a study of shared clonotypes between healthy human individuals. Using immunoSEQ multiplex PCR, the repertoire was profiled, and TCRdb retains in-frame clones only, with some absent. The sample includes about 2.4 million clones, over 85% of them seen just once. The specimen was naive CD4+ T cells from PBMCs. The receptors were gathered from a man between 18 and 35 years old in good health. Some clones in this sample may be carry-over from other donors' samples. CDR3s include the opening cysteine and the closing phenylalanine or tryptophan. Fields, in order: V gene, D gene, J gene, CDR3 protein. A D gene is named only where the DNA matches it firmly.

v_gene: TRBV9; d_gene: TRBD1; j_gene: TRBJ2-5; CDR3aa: CASSRGQGKGETQYF
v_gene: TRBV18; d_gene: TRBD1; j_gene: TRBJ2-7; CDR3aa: CASNPGQGPYEQYF
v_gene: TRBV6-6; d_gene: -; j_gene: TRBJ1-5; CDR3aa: CASSEGDQPQHF
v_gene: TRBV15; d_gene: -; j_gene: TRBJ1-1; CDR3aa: CATSRAARDPEGTEAFF
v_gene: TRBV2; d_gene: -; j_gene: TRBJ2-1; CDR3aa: CASRFRLVGSYEQFF
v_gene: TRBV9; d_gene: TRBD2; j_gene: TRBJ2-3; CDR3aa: CASSVLAGITDTQYF
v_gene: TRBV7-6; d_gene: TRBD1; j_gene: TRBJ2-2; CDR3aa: CASSTRTGIDTGELFF
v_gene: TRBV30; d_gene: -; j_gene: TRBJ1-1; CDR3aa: CAWSHSHTEAFF
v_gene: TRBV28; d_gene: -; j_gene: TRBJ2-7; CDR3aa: CASGQKTYEQYF
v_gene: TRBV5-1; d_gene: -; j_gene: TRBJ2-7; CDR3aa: CASSLGVAPSSEQYF
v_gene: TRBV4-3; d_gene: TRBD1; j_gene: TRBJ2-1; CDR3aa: CASSQVAAGQGVLSSYNEQFF
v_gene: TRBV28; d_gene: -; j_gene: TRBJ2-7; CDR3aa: CASRGAGGTYEQYF
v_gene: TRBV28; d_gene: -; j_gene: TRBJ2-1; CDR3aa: CASSHSREQFF
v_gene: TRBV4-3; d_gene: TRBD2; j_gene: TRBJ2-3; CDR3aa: CASSQAAGGVTDTQYF